The T cell receptor beta chain described here comes from a study of blood T cells in healthy people across ages. The CDR3 runs to 15 residues. From germline, CDR1 is LGHNA and CDR2 YNFKEQ. The ends lost 4 bases at V and 3 bases at J; junction bases unmatched: 6. The table lists this clonotype with many counts. Antigen unknown. Whole-study results and caveats: Lack of knowledge of donor CMV status possibly confounded expanded clonotype changes. Greater diversity and more naive CD4+ cells were seen in long-lived donors than in aged donors.

Total RNA amounts of at least 6 micrograms were extracted per sample. Using a J-beta primer mix together with a sample-barcoded 5' primer, a second PCR was run for roughly 7 to 11 cycles. Every cDNA molecule bore a tag from a template-switch adaptor containing 12 random nucleotides. MiXCR, applied by TCRdb to the 5' RACE reads, yields one record per CDR3 protein. This table holds 800,000 to 1,000,000 distinct CDR3 sequences, roughly 43% found once. The chain has TRBV4-2 and TRBJ1-2, with 9 bases fitting TRBD1. Sequenced input: blood. The receptor was derived from a man aged 30-40 years in good health. CDR3 in amino acids: CASSPATGGDYGYTF. In DNA form, the CDR3 reads TGTGCCAGCAGCCCCGCAACAGGGGGCGACTATGGCTACACCTTC.